What follows is one T cell receptor (beta chain) and its context. What it binds is unknown. The record originates from a study of T cell clonotyping in hematopoietic cell transplantation. Study context: Pretransplant recipient samples were taken after cytoreduction. Broader study findings: Broader posttransplant TCR repertoire diversity was predicted by graft donor and pretransplant recipient Inverse Simpson Index values. Few recipient clonotypes overlapped donors; over 97% were de novo at given depth.

This CDR3 contains 13 residues. CDR1 and CDR2 from the germline V gene are SQVTM and ANQGSEA. The ends were cut back, 4 bases at V and 1 base at J, with 10 bases in the middle. Time point here: recipient sample about 28 days before transplant, after cytoreduction. Profiling relied on immunoSEQ multiplex PCR, and the TCRdb table lists in-frame clones only, not all of them. Of approximately 28,000 clones in the sample, approximately 82% were seen once. The receptor was isolated from a woman aged 55-75 years with acute myeloid leukemia. Some clones in this sample may be carry-over from other donors' samples. This chain uses TRBV29-1 with TRBJ2-5; D is unresolved. The material was peripheral blood mononuclear cells, obtained before stem cell transplant. CDR3 nucleotides: TGCAGCGTTGTCTCTGACCCCCAAGAGACCCAGTACTTC. It yields the protein CSVVSDPQETQYF.